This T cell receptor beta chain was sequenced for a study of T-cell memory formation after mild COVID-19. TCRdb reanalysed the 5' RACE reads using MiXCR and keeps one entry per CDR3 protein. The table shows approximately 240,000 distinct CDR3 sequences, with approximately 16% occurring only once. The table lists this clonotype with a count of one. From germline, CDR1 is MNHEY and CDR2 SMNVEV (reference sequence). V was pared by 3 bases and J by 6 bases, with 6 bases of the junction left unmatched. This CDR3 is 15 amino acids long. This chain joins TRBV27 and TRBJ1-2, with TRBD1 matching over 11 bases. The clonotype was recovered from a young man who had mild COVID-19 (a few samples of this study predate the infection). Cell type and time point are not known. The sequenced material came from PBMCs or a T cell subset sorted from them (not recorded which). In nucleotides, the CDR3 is TGTGCCAGCAGTTTCAAGGACAGGGGGCTTGATGGCTACACCTTC. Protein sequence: CASSFKDRGLDGYTF.